Below are 9 T cell receptor beta chains sequenced from a single sample in a study of T cells in Graves' hyperthyroidism and ophthalmopathy (dated 2019 in TCRdb). Libraries came from multiplex PCR. The sample was run on an Illumina HiSeq 2000. The TCR beta CDR3 regions were amplified from the RNA transcripts. For the first round of RT-PCR on the TCR CDR3, the HTBI primer set was used together with the Qiagen OneStep RT-PCR kit. In TCRdb, the public reads were trimmed at Q25 with fastp and aligned with MiXCR, with productive beta chains retained. CDR3 protein duplicates are merged, each entry listing the most common genes and DNA. The sample table records around 430,000 distinct CDR3 sequences; about 15% of these occur just once. The top ten hold about 31% of the sample. Sequencing was performed on blood. The receptors originated from a woman under 40 with Graves' hyperthyroidism.

This clonotype has at least ten counts. The chain carries TRBV7-9 and TRBJ2-1; D possibly corresponds to TRBD2 (6 bases). V lost 8 bases, J lost 8 bases, and 10 bases lay in between. Germline CDR1 SEHNR, CDR2 FQNEAQ (reference sequence). The CDR3 totals 11 residues. Here the CDR3 reads CASHGGDEQFF. CDR3 DNA: TGTGCCAGCCACGGAGGGGATGAGCAGTTCTTC.

Only a few counts were recorded for this clonotype. This chain links TRBV6-6 with TRBJ1-1; no clear D gene. This CDR3 has 15 amino acids. Trimming left V 0 bases short and J 3 bases short, with 11 bases between. Germline assignment: CDR1 MNHNY and CDR2 SVGAGI (reference sequence). The CDR3: CASSYSNGLDTEAFF. As DNA, the CDR3 is TGTGCCAGCAGTTACTCGAACGGGTTGGACACTGAAGCTTTCTTT.

The table lists this clonotype with many counts. The chain is built from TRBV5-1 and TRBJ1-1; D gene unclear. This CDR3 is 12 amino acids long. Germline V gives CDR1 SGHRS, CDR2 YFSETQ. V was clipped by 5 bases and J by 0 bases, with 5 bases between them. The CDR3 DNA follows: TGCGCCAGCAGGTGGCTGAACACTGAAGCTTTCTTT. Encoded protein: CASRWLNTEAFF.

This clonotype was observed at least ten times. This rearrangement joins TRBV28 to TRBJ2-2; 8 bases line up with TRBD1. Germline V lookup: CDR1 MDHEN, CDR2 SYDVKM. V was pared by 5 bases and J by 4 bases, with 3 bases of the junction left unmatched. The CDR3 is 14 amino acids. This CDR3 is CASSRTGFTGELFF. The CDR3 DNA follows: TGTGCCAGCAGTCGGACAGGGTTCACCGGGGAGCTGTTTTTT.

Worth noting for this clonotype: A read error is possible here, since a much larger clone lies one base away. This rearrangement joins TRBV3-1 to TRBJ1-1, with 7 bases lining up with TRBD1. J gave up 4 bases and V 4 bases, and 12 bases lay outside the gene matches. In germline, CDR1 is LGHDT, CDR2 YNNKEL (reference sequence). The CDR3 runs 16 residues. The CDR3 nucleotides read TGTGCCAGCAGCCCCCGTGGACAGGTCAAGAGCACTGAAGCTTTCTTT. Its translation: CASSPRGQVKSTEAFF.

CDR3 nucleotide sequence: TGTGCCATCAGTGAAGGGGACAGAAGAACCTACGAGCAGTACTTC. The encoded protein is CAISEGDRRTYEQYF. The rearrangement links TRBV10-3 to TRBJ2-7; TRBD1 matches at 7 bases. Germline V lookup: CDR1 ENHRY, CDR2 SYGVKD. The CDR3 sequence is 15 residues long. The V and J ends lost 3 bases and 2 bases, in that order; junction bases with no gene match: 7.

Ten or more counts support this clonotype. The rearrangement links TRBV12-3 or TRBV12-4 to TRBJ2-2; 9 bases match TRBD2. J gave up 0 bases and V 5 bases, and 10 bases lay outside the gene matches. The CDR3 totals 18 residues. The CDR3 is CASSPLRTSVTNTGELFF. CDR3 bases: TGTGCCAGCAGTCCCCTCCGGACTAGCGTAACGAACACCGGGGAGCTGTTTTTT.

The V and J genes are TRBV20-1 and TRBJ2-2; 9 bases are a match to TRBD1. The J segment lost 7 bases and the V segment lost 0 bases, leaving 6 bases of the junction unmatched. Germline V CDR1 and CDR2: DFQATT, SNEGSKA (reference sequence). The CDR3 is 15 residues long. CDR3 amino acids: CSARDPRQGVGELFF. CDR3 sequence (DNA): TGCAGTGCTAGAGATCCGCGACAGGGGGTCGGGGAGCTGTTTTTT.

This clonotype showed up many times. The J gene is TRBJ2-7, the V gene TRBV4-1; a weak D match, TRBD1 (6 bases). V was shortened by 3 bases and J by 4 bases, with 10 bases between the two germline ends. The CDR3 contains 13 residues. From germline, CDR1 is MGHRA and CDR2 YSYEKL. The CDR3 coding sequence is TGCGCCAGCAGCCAGGCCCAGGGGTACGAGCAGTACTTC. This gives the protein CASSQAQGYEQYF.